The 20 T cell receptor beta chains reported below all come from one sample, sequenced in a study of T cell responses to AZD1222 COVID-19 vaccine. Clones were sequenced by immunoSEQ multiplex PCR, and TCRdb holds only the in-frame ones, with some missing. The data contain approximately 100,000 clones, around 91% of them singletons. Source: peripheral blood, taken 28 days after the second AZD1222 dose. These receptors came from an adult who received the AZD1222 COVID-19 vaccine.

A note on this clone: Within the sample, other DNA sequences also encode this same CDR3. The chain is built from TRBV6-5 and TRBJ1-2, with 8 nucleotides matching TRBD1. The CDR3 is 14 amino acids. CDR1 and CDR2 from the germline V gene are MNHEY and SVGAGI. The ends lost 0 bases at V and 8 bases at J; junction bases unmatched: 5. DNA of the CDR3: TGTGCCAGCAGTTACTCGACAGGGGTTGGGGGCTACACCTTC. It is translated as CASSYSTGVGGYTF.

About this clone: The identical CDR3 is also encoded by other nucleotide sequences in the sample. V is TRBV12-3 or TRBV12-4 and J is TRBJ2-7; D gene uncertain. The V end was cut by 5 bases, the J end by 5 bases, with 13 bases between. The length of the CDR3 is 13 residues. The CDR3 DNA sequence: TGTGCCAGCAGTACCCGTATTTGGAACGAGCAGTACTTC. Protein sequence: CASSTRIWNEQYF.

CDR3 in amino acids: CASSPPPGYGYTF. The DNA for the CDR3 is TGTGCCAGTAGCCCACCCCCTGGCTATGGCTACACCTTC. J is TRBJ1-2 and V is TRBV19, with no clear D. Looked up from germline, CDR1 is LNHDA and CDR2 is SQIVND (reference sequence). V gave up 6 bases and J gave up 4 bases, with 12 bases separating them. The CDR3 is 13 residues long. Supplemented by reference TRBV19 and TRBJ1-2, the full variable domain reads DGGITQSPKYLFRKEGQNVTLSCEQNLNHDAMYWYRQDPGQGLRLIYYSQIVNDFQKGDIAEGYSVSREKKESFPLTVTSAQKNPTAFYLCASSPPPGYGYTFGSGTRLTVV.

The chain carries TRBV19 and TRBJ2-3; 9 bases are a match to TRBD1. Germline CDR1 LNHDA, CDR2 SQIVND (reference sequence). Unmatched junction bases numbered 5, after V lost 4 bases and J lost 0 bases. The CDR3 sequence is 16 residues long. CDR3 sequence reads: CASSTDRGTSTDTQYF. The CDR3 DNA is TGTGCCAGTAGTACCGACAGGGGGACTAGCACAGATACGCAGTATTTT. The full variable domain, completed using reference TRBV19 and TRBJ2-3, is DGGITQSPKYLFRKEGQNVTLSCEQNLNHDAMYWYRQDPGQGLRLIYYSQIVNDFQKGDIAEGYSVSREKKESFPLTVTSAQKNPTAFYLCASSTDRGTSTDTQYFGPGTRLTVL.

J is TRBJ1-1 and V is TRBV5-1, with D possibly matching TRBD1 (6 bases). From germline, CDR1 is SGHRS and CDR2 YFSETQ. This CDR3 contains 14 residues. V was pared by 4 bases and J by 1 base, with 11 bases between. CDR3: CASSKLGGNTEAFF. For the CDR3, the DNA is TGCGCCAGCAGCAAATTAGGGGGGAACACTGAAGCTTTCTTT.

The rearrangement joins TRBV29-1 to TRBJ2-1; D unclear. Germline CDR1 is SQVTM and CDR2 is ANQGSEA. Deletions cut 4 bases from V and 2 bases from J, with 9 bases between. This CDR3 spans 13 amino acids. CDR3 residues: CSVGSGPYNEQFF. CDR3 coding DNA: TGCAGCGTTGGTAGTGGGCCCTACAATGAGCAGTTCTTC.

The chain carries TRBV14 and TRBJ2-7; D is ambiguous. This CDR3 contains 15 residues. CDR1 is SGHDN, CDR2 FVKESK, per germline. The V end lost 3 bases, the J end lost 3 bases, and 15 bases lay between the germline ends. The CDR3 spells CASSQTSSSYYEQYF. For the CDR3, the DNA is TGTGCCAGCAGCCAGACGTCTAGTTCTTACTACGAGCAGTACTTC.

The rearrangement joins TRBV12-3 or TRBV12-4 to TRBJ1-2, with no clear D. The CDR3 length is 11 residues. V lost 4 bases and J lost 5, with 5 bases in between. The CDR3 is CASSSSYGYTF. The CDR3 DNA follows: TGTGCCAGCAGTTCCAGTTATGGCTACACCTTC.

V is TRBV5-5 and J is TRBJ2-5, with D perhaps matching TRBD2 (7 bases). V lost 4 bases to trimming and J lost 5 bases, with 18 bases between them. The CDR3 sequence is 15 residues long. Germline assignment: CDR1 SGHKS and CDR2 YYEKEE (reference sequence). The CDR3 DNA follows: TGTGCCAGCAGCCTTATGGCGGGGGCTGGGGAGACCCAGTACTTC. This encodes CASSLMAGAGETQYF.

This clone was seen a single time. This rearrangement joins TRBV19 to TRBJ1-1, with TRBD1 identical over 7 bases. The V gene's germline CDR1 is LNHDA and CDR2 SQIVND (reference sequence). The CDR3 has 12 amino acids. V trimming: 9 bases; J trimming: 4 bases; junction bases outside the gene matches: 5. CDR3 loop: CASIQGTTEAFF. Written as DNA, the CDR3 is TGTGCCAGCATACAGGGGACCACTGAAGCTTTCTTT.

This clone has only a few counts. V is TRBV4-3 and J is TRBJ1-2; no firm D call. The V end was cut by 0 bases, the J end by 2 bases, with 10 bases between. CDR3 length: 15 residues. Germline-derived CDR1 and CDR2 are LGHNA and YSLEER. The CDR3 region has the DNA TGCGCCAGCAGCCAAGAAAGGGCGGGAAACTATGGCTACACCTTC. Residues: CASSQERAGNYGYTF.

The chain recombines TRBV10-3 with TRBJ1-1, with 9 nucleotides matching TRBD1. Trimming took 4 bases from V and 1 from J; bases not matched to a gene: 7. The CDR3 length is 16 residues. Germline values: CDR1 ENHRY, CDR2 SYGVKD. CDR3 nucleotide sequence: TGTGCCATCAGTGGGGATGGGGGACAGGGGAACACTGAAGCTTTCTTT. This gives the protein CAISGDGGQGNTEAFF.

The V call is TRBV27, the J call TRBJ1-2; 7 bases agree with TRBD1. The CDR3 loop spans 13 amino acids. J was trimmed by 4 bases and V by 5 bases; bases with no gene match: 4. CDR1 and CDR2 (germline): MNHEY, SMNVEV (reference sequence). CDR3 nucleotides: TGTGCCAGCAGTCCCCGGGACAGCTATGGCTACACCTTC. This sequence encodes CASSPRDSYGYTF.

The chain has TRBV2 and TRBJ1-1; D not resolved. There are 12 residues in the CDR3. CDR1 and CDR2 from the germline V gene are SNHLY and FYNNEI. V dropped 5 bases and J dropped 4 bases, with 8 bases sitting between them. The chain's CDR3 is CASSRISTEAFF. The CDR3 DNA reads TGTGCCAGCAGTAGGATTAGCACTGAAGCTTTCTTT.

The J gene is TRBJ1-1, the V gene TRBV19, with 11 bases matching TRBD1. Germline trimming cut 1 base from V and 4 bases from J; bases unmatched to any gene: 2. Germline V CDR1 and CDR2: LNHDA, SQIVND (reference sequence). The CDR3 totals 15 residues. The CDR3 sequence: CASSIGGTGGTEAFF. CDR3 DNA sequence: TGTGCCAGTAGTATAGGAGGGACAGGGGGCACTGAAGCTTTCTTT.

This clone has a single count. CDR3 residues: CASSLMEGELFF. As DNA, the CDR3 is TGTGCCAGCAGCTTGATGGAGGGGGAGCTGTTTTTT. The V and J genes are TRBV7-9 and TRBJ2-2; no firm D call. The germline V gene has CDR1 SEHNR and CDR2 FQNEAQ (reference sequence). The ends were cut back, 3 bases at V and 8 bases at J, with 7 bases in the middle. The length of the CDR3 is 12 residues.

The chain uses TRBV7-2 and TRBJ2-4; TRBD1 or TRBD2 may be the D gene (5 bases each). Germline CDR1 reads SGHTA; CDR2 reads FQGNSA. V was cut by 2 bases and J by 10 bases, with 15 bases left in between. CDR3 size: 14 residues. The CDR3 DNA follows: TGTGCCAGCAGCTTATCCGGGAAGGGGTCTATTCAGTACTTC. Translation: CASSLSGKGSIQYF.

The sample holds one count of this clone. The chain has TRBV14 and TRBJ2-1, with D tentatively TRBD1 (6 bases). This CDR3 contains 16 residues. Trimming shortened V by 4 bases and J by 6 bases, and 19 bases separated the two germline ends. In germline, CDR1 is SGHDN, CDR2 FVKESK. This chain's CDR3 is CASSPGWTEGGNEQFF. For the CDR3, the DNA is TGTGCCAGCAGCCCAGGATGGACGGAAGGGGGCAATGAGCAGTTCTTC.

The chain links TRBV6-2 or TRBV6-3 to TRBJ1-1; 9 bases map to TRBD1. The CDR3 has 14 residues. V shed 4 bases, J shed 7 bases, and the junction held 7 bases outside the gene matches. Germline assignment: CDR1 MNHEY and CDR2 SVGEGT. This CDR3 reads CASSSQQGASEAFF. The CDR3 DNA is TGTGCCAGCAGTTCGCAACAGGGGGCGAGTGAAGCTTTCTTT.

This chain uses TRBV19 with TRBJ1-1; D is unresolved. CDR1 is LNHDA, CDR2 SQIVND, per germline (reference sequence). The ends were cut back, 4 bases at V and 1 base at J, with 7 bases in the middle. This CDR3 is built from 13 residues. As DNA, the CDR3 is TGTGCCAGTAGTACCTACAGGAACACTGAAGCTTTCTTT. It is translated as CASSTYRNTEAFF.